This paragraph reports one T cell receptor (beta chain). Which antigen it targets is not known. No qualities accompany the bases; no much larger clone lies one base away. This record belongs to a study of beta chain features in type 1 diabetes listed by TCRdb under 2018. As for the study more broadly: Mean age, gender distribution, total cell number and subset yield did not differ between patients and healthy donors. A total of roughly 110 million sorted cells were examined across all samples, and the number of cells per subset was strongly correlated with RNA yield. In the study, recently diagnosed type 1 diabetes patients and matched healthy donors were compared on the TCRB repertoires of their sorted circulating CD4+ T cell subsets. Regulatory and stem cell-like memory subsets were isolated from only 8 patients and about 8 healthy donors, whereas naive and central memory subsets came from all 28 donors. Study-wide findings and limitations: The naive, central memory and regulatory TCRB repertoires appeared to resemble one another more closely among patients than among healthy donors. Because the HLA sub-analyses included only small numbers of individuals, any influence of HLA type on TCRB rearrangement was left unresolved. Sequencing cDNA rather than genomic DNA could over-represent highly expressing activated cells, although activation and CD3 levels did not differ between groups. Shorter templates might have been favored by PCR, but patient and control samples were amplified and corrected together, so both groups would have been affected equally by any skew. Fewer insertions and more nucleotide deletions at VDJ recombination sites were observed in patients with type 1 diabetes, implying thymic rearrangement abnormalities. Type 1 diabetes patients showed a moderate but significant shortening of TCRB CDR3 length in all four CD4+ subsets.

From the cysteine through the phenylalanine, the CDR3 covers 18 amino acids. Just the 54-base CDR3 DNA is kept, in frame starting at base 1. From the germline V gene (reference sequence), CDR1 is LNHNV and CDR2 is YYDKDF. The junction shows trimming of 1 base on V and 0 bases on J, plus 16 bases between the germline ends. The High Capacity cDNA Reverse Transcription Kit was used to reverse transcribe all of the isolated RNA, meaning that expressed TCRB transcripts were what got sequenced. Naive, central memory and regulatory T cell samples underwent deep immunoSEQ sequencing, averaging approximately 3.5 million total reads per sample. After sorted cells were lysed in RLT buffer, RNA was extracted with DNase-treated RNeasy Micro or Mini kits, with the choice depending on cell number. To prevent cross-contamination, every cell subset was processed on its own, while patient and healthy donor samples were processed together. TCRB sequences were amplified from cDNA with the immunoSEQ multiplex PCR, producing 87-bp fragments spanning the CDR3 region. Sequencing of the amplicons was performed on the Illumina HiSeq platform. Concerning the study's data processing: Synthetic template baselines were used to correct PCR bias computationally, reads within Hamming distance 2 were collapsed together, and singletons that could not be merged were discarded. Reads were aligned to IMGT to assign V, D and J genes, CDR3 length, and insertions or deletions at six rearrangement sites. Within each subset, clonotype counts were normalized to the number of sorted cells before true diversity and Gini coefficients were calculated with the tcR R package. Repertoire sharing was quantified using the overlap coefficient calculated on TCRB nucleotide sequences. Out-of-frame TCRB sequences from naive cells were analyzed as a proxy for the pre-selection repertoire. TCRdb re-hosts the immuneACCESS table, in-frame sequences only. Its copies lack some clones; in the studies checked, an unresolved V gene accounts for under half of them, and the cause for the rest is not known. The DNA was the basis for D and trimming; V, J and clone size are from that table. A total of some 700,000 clones appear in this sample, roughly an eighth of them only once. Less than 0.025% of the sample belongs to the ten largest clones.

A single peripheral blood draw of around 0.11 L on average was collected from each donor into heparinised tubes. A BD FACSAria II and a panel including CD45RO, CCR7, CD25, CD127, CD95 and CD27 were used to sort naive, central memory, regulatory and stem cell-like memory CD4+ T cells. A purity above 95% was achieved for all sorted populations. PBMCs were separated immediately by Lymphoprep density gradient centrifugation and were stained directly, without being cultured. To minimize batch effects, samples were stained and sorted in pairs, one healthy donor with one patient per experiment. Sequenced input: naive CD4+ T cells from blood. The cell subset or site label, read with the paper, signifies: true naive CD4+ T cells. The chain uses TRBV15 and TRBJ1-5, with the D gene too uncertain to name. The TCR comes from a man younger than 35 with type 1 diabetes. The DNA sequence follows: TGTGCCACCAGCAGAGTGTTTACGGATCGATATAGCAATCAGCCCCAGCATTTT. Protein translation: CATSRVFTDRYSNQPQHF.